This TCR beta chain comes out of a study of CD8+ T cells in alopecia areata. Regarding the study as a whole: Scalp clonality decreased significantly with tofacitinib, and so did expanded CD8+ clones among the top 100. Patients showed less clear TCR sequence sharing than mice, possibly partly because of HLA diversity. Uncertainty about whether baseline CD8+ expansion is linked to response remains, with one nonresponder.

Trimming took 1 base from V and 9 from J, leaving 18 bases between them. The CDR3 sequence is 15 residues long. Per germline, CDR1 MGHDK and CDR2 SYGVNS. Treatment defined: oral pan-JAK inhibitor, 5-10 mg twice daily. Alopecia areata patients gave lesional scalp punch biopsies and peripheral blood samples. This clone came up a few times. The antigen remains undetermined. Following RNA extraction, reverse transcription yielded cDNA that acted as the sequencing template. The protocol was immunoSEQ multiplex PCR, while the TCRdb copy is restricted to in-frame clones and leaves out a portion. The sample carries fewer than 200,000 clones, 60% recorded once.

The genes are TRBV25-1 and TRBJ1-2, with no clear D. The source is a human donor with alopecia areata. The input for sequencing was CD4+ T cells sorted from blood, taken at week 24, from a patient treated with tofacitinib. Here the CDR3 DNA reads TGTGCCAGCAGTGAATGGCGAAGGGTTGGTTATCGCTACACCTTC. It translates to CASSEWRRVGYRYTF.